What follows describes a single T cell receptor (beta chain). Its antigen is undetermined. Each case's diagnosis was confirmed by two pathologists on H&E. Premalignant or tumor cells were enriched by macro-dissection after pathologic assessment. Data came from immunoSEQ multiplex PCR; TCRdb stores just in-frame clones and leaves some out. The sample holds about 6,100 clones, about 77% seen once. The CDR3 is 12 residues long. V was pared by 7 bases and J by 8 bases, with 14 bases between. CDR1 SNHLY and CDR2 FYNNEI come from the germline V gene. This entry belongs to a study of immune evolution from preneoplasia to lung adenocarcinoma. Points from the study as a whole: Compared with EGFR-mutant or double wild-type lesions, KRAS-mutant nodules were more clonal. Clonality was highest in normal lung, lower in later-stage lesions apparently.

V usage is TRBV2 and J usage is TRBJ1-2; D possibly corresponds to TRBD1 (5 bases). Sequenced: FFPE minimally invasive lung adenocarcinoma tissue. The source of this sequence is a person aged 50-75 years with lung adenocarcinoma. The CDR3 sequence is CASKIAGHGYTF. DNA for the CDR3: TGTGCCAGCAAGATTGCAGGGCACGGCTACACCTTC.